Presented here are 22 T cell receptor beta chains from one specimen sequenced in a study of blood T cell repertoires in COVID-19 (dated by TCRdb to between 2020 and 2021). The library came from the immunoSEQ multiplex PCR assay. As stored in TCRdb, this immuneACCESS dataset retains in-frame rearrangements with V and J assigned. A fraction of the clones does not appear; measured against another copy, unresolved V genes explain less than half of the discrepancy, and the remainder lacks a known reason. The sample profile shows 200,000 or so clones; about nine tenths of them were found once. The ten largest account for more than 2.5% of the sample. Material: PBMCs or T cells enriched from blood (not recorded which). These receptors all stem from a woman in her 30s who had recovered from COVID-19.

The chain employs TRBV27 and TRBJ2-1, with 7 positions matching TRBD1. This CDR3 has 14 amino acids. CDR1 and CDR2 from the germline V gene are MNHEY and SMNVEV (reference sequence). J gave up 4 bases and V 1 base, and 1 base lay outside the gene matches. CDR3 in amino acids: CASSLWGQYNEQFF. In nucleotides, the CDR3 is TGTGCCAGCAGTTTATGGGGACAGTACAATGAGCAGTTCTTC.

The rearrangement uses TRBV15 and TRBJ1-4; weak D call: TRBD1 (5 bases). Germline-derived CDR1 and CDR2 are LNHNV and YYDKDF (reference sequence). With 4 bases removed from V and 4 bases from J, the gap between germline ends came to 10 bases. This CDR3 has 14 amino acids. The CDR3, as DNA: TGTGCCACCAGCATGGGGGGGAATAATGAAAAACTGTTTTTT. Translated, it gives CATSMGGNNEKLFF.

The rearrangement links TRBV5-1 to TRBJ1-1; TRBD1 matches at 7 bases. The CDR3 sequence is 13 residues long. Germline trimming cut 0 bases from V and 6 bases from J; bases unmatched to any gene: 2. The germline V gene encodes CDR1 SGHRS and CDR2 YFSETQ. CDR3 protein: CASSLAQGAEAFF. The CDR3 region has the DNA TGCGCCAGCAGCTTGGCCCAGGGGGCTGAAGCTTTCTTT.

The rearrangement uses TRBV4-3 and TRBJ1-2; TRBD1 might be the D (6 bases). V lost 2 bases, J lost 7 bases, and 17 bases lay in between. CDR3 size: 15 residues. CDR1 is LGHNA and CDR2 is YSLEER in the germline V gene. The CDR3 sequence is CASSQWGGGSGGYTF. For the CDR3, the DNA is TGCGCCAGCAGCCAATGGGGAGGGGGAAGCGGTGGCTACACCTTC.

The gene calls are TRBV19 and TRBJ1-6, with D perhaps TRBD1 (6 bases). This CDR3 region has 13 residues. Germline CDR1 LNHDA, CDR2 SQIVND (reference sequence). V lost 7 bases and J 9 bases, leaving 13 bases between the germline ends. In DNA form, the CDR3 reads TGTGCCAGTAAGGTGACAGGAGGTTCACCCCTCCACTTT. It specifies CASKVTGGSPLHF.

Only one count was recorded for this clone. This chain uses TRBV4-3 with TRBJ1-4, with 8 bases that match TRBD1. Germline loops: CDR1 LGHNA, CDR2 YSLEER. V shed 4 bases and J 8 bases; nucleotides not matched to a gene: 6. The CDR3 runs to 14 residues. The CDR3 DNA sequence: TGCGCCAGCAGCCGCGCAGGGGGCATCGAAAAACTGTTTTTT. Its translation is CASSRAGGIEKLFF.

This clone was found a few times. The chain links TRBV6-4 to TRBJ2-2, with 8 bases matching TRBD2. CDR3 size: 13 residues. V dropped 6 bases and J dropped 4; count of bases not matched to a gene: 1. Germline values: CDR1 MRHNA, CDR2 SNTAGT. This CDR3 is CASSGGATGELFF. The CDR3 DNA follows: TGTGCCAGCAGCGGGGGGGCCACCGGGGAGCTGTTTTTT.

This clone showed up just once. The rearrangement joins TRBV27 to TRBJ1-1; no firm D call. Germline V gene sequence: CDR1 MNHEY, CDR2 SMNVEV (reference sequence). The CDR3 is 14 amino acids. The V end lost 2 bases, the J end lost 4 bases, and 11 bases lay between the germline ends. CDR3 coding DNA: TGTGCCAGCAGTTTACTACCCTTGAGCACTGAAGCTTTCTTT. Translation gives CASSLLPLSTEAFF.

The table lists this clone with many counts. This chain connects TRBV12-2 to TRBJ1-5; the DNA was not used to check the table's D call, TRBD1. TRBV12-2 is classified as a pseudogene. The CDR3 spans 11 residues. For the CDR3, the DNA is TGTGCAAGTCGCGGAACAGGGCCCCAGCATTTT. Translation: CASRGTGPQHF.

This clone was seen once. V usage is TRBV11-2 and J usage is TRBJ2-1; D possibly corresponds to TRBD1 (5 bases). The CDR3 runs 16 residues. V was trimmed by 1 base and J by 3 bases, leaving 13 bases between them. Germline CDR1 is SGHAT and CDR2 is FQNNGV. The CDR3 loop is CASSLAVRQFYNEQFF. Here the CDR3 DNA reads TGTGCCAGCAGCTTAGCGGTTCGACAGTTCTACAATGAGCAGTTCTTC.

This clone was seen more than once but under ten times. This chain links TRBV5-4 with TRBJ1-3, with 9 bases fitting TRBD1. After removal of 1 base from V and 6 bases from J, the junction contained 8 bases not matched to a gene. The germline V gene has CDR1 SGHNT and CDR2 YYREEE (reference sequence). CDR3 length equals 16 residues. CDR3 in DNA: TGTGCCAGCAGCTTGAGGACAGGGGTTGTGGAAAACACCATATATTTT. This sequence encodes CASSLRTGVVENTIYF.

V usage is TRBV4-1 and J usage is TRBJ2-5, with D possibly being TRBD2 (6 bases). V was pared by 4 bases and J by 5 bases, with 17 bases between. Per germline, CDR1 MGHRA and CDR2 YSYEKL. This CDR3 is 15 amino acids long. The chain's CDR3 is CASSPAGGRGETQYF. In nucleotides, the CDR3 is TGCGCCAGCAGCCCAGCAGGAGGGAGAGGGGAGACCCAGTACTTC.

This clone was seen once. The chain uses TRBV6-2 or TRBV6-3 and TRBJ2-7; tentative D call: TRBD2 (5 bases). CDR1 and CDR2 (germline): MNHEY, SVGEGT. This CDR3 spans 19 amino acids. Trimming left V 2 bases short and J 3 bases short, with 26 bases between. CDR3 in DNA: TGTGCCAGCAGTTACCGCACGGGAAGGGCTGATCCTAGGAGCTACGAGCAGTACTTC. Amino acids: CASSYRTGRADPRSYEQYF.

The chain employs TRBV4-1 and TRBJ1-1, with D possibly being TRBD1 (5 bases). CDR3 length: 14 amino acids. Per germline, CDR1 MGHRA and CDR2 YSYEKL. The V and J ends lost 1 base and 5 bases respectively, with 11 bases between them. The CDR3 DNA reads as TGCGCCAGCAGCCAAGGTCCCAGGGATACTGAAGCTTTCTTT. Translated: CASSQGPRDTEAFF.

In its sample, this clone was seen once. V is TRBV5-6 and J is TRBJ2-3; 10 bases map to TRBD2. V gave up 2 bases and J gave up 3 bases; unmatched junction bases: 0. The CDR3 has 14 amino acids. Per the germline V gene, CDR1 is SGHDT and CDR2 is YYEEEE. Here the CDR3 DNA reads TGTGCCAGCAGCTTTAGCGGGGGGACAGATACGCAGTATTTT. Protein: CASSFSGGTDTQYF.

This chain joins TRBV4-3 and TRBJ2-7, with TRBD2 matching over 7 bases. Germline assignment: CDR1 LGHNA and CDR2 YSLEER. With V trimmed by 0 bases and J by 3 bases, 8 bases remained unmatched. There are 16 residues in the CDR3. CDR3 nucleotides: TGCGCCAGCAGCCAAGATTTTCGAGGACTAGACTACGAGCAGTACTTC. This encodes CASSQDFRGLDYEQYF.

This chain connects TRBV7-2 to TRBJ1-2, with a tentative D call TRBD1 (5 bases). V lost 8 bases and J lost 3, with 13 bases in between. Germline CDR1 is SGHTA and CDR2 is FQGNSA. The CDR3 totals 13 residues. CDR3 in amino acids: CASGRQSDYGYTF. Here the CDR3 DNA reads TGTGCCAGCGGCCGACAGTCGGACTATGGCTACACCTTC. Variable domain in full (rest from reference TRBV7-2 and TRBJ1-2): GAGVSQSPSNKVTEKGKDVELRCDPISGHTALYWYRQSLGQGLEFLIYFQGNSAPDKSGLPSDRFSAERTGGSVSTLTIQRTQQEDSAVYLCASGRQSDYGYTFGSGTRLTVV.

The J gene is TRBJ1-1, the V gene TRBV5-1; D remains ambiguous. The CDR3 sequence is 17 residues long. V was shortened by 1 base and J by 1 base, with 17 bases between the two germline ends. CDR1 is SGHRS and CDR2 is YFSETQ in the germline V gene. Here the CDR3 DNA reads TGCGCCAGCAGCTTGCCCACGATTGCGGGAGCGAACACTGAAGCTTTCTTT. Its translation: CASSLPTIAGANTEAFF.

For this clone: This sample includes further DNA sequences coding for the same CDR3. The rearrangement joins TRBV3-1 (or the pseudogene TRBV3-2) to TRBJ2-5; 11 nucleotides match TRBD2. Germline values: CDR1 LGHDT, CDR2 YNNKEL (reference sequence). This CDR3 comprises 16 residues. V lost 11 bases and J lost 5; bases outside the gene matches: 16. CDR3 protein: CARAGASGGPRETQYF. The CDR3 region has the DNA TGTGCCCGGGCGGGGGCTAGCGGGGGGCCCCGGGAGACCCAGTACTTC.

The rearrangement links TRBV14 to TRBJ2-3; TRBD2 aligns across 15 bases. CDR1 and CDR2 (germline): SGHDN, FVKESK. The CDR3 length is 19 residues. The J segment lost 3 bases and the V segment lost 4 bases, leaving 11 bases of the junction unmatched. CDR3 region: CASSLLPGLAGGWTDTQYF. The CDR3, as DNA: TGTGCCAGCAGCCTCCTACCCGGACTAGCGGGGGGGTGGACAGATACGCAGTATTTT.

V and J are TRBV5-1 and TRBJ2-1; D is unclear. Germline CDR1 reads SGHRS; CDR2 reads YFSETQ. The ends were cut back, 8 bases at V and 2 bases at J, with 14 bases in the middle. The CDR3 is 14 residues long. The CDR3 here is CASHEYSPYNEQFF. Written as DNA, the CDR3 is TGCGCCAGTCACGAGTACAGCCCCTACAATGAGCAGTTCTTC.

The chain couples TRBV2 to TRBJ2-3; 11 positions agree with TRBD2. This CDR3 comprises 20 residues. CDR1 is SNHLY, CDR2 FYNNEI, per germline. V was pared by 6 bases and J by 4 bases, with 21 bases of the junction left unmatched. The CDR3 is CASSTNRGSGTSGAADTQYF. The CDR3 DNA follows: TGTGCCAGCAGCACAAACAGGGGATCCGGGACTAGCGGTGCGGCAGATACGCAGTATTTT.